These 18 T cell receptor beta chains share one sample of origin, sequenced in a study of regulatory T cells in long-lasting Graves disease. Time point noted: persistent/refractory GD, antithyroid drugs over 5 years with positive TRAb. Preparation of the TCR library used RNA extracted from PBMCs. Both iRepertoire HTBI primers and Arm-PCR of CDR3 regions were used to build the TCR beta libraries. TCRdb reprocessed the multiplex PCR reads via MiXCR and lists one record per CDR3 protein. The sample gives approximately 360,000 distinct CDR3 sequences, roughly 23% of which show up once; about 29% is in the top ten. This sample comprised peripheral blood mononuclear cells (PBMCs), obtained when the disease was refractory, from a patient treated with antithyroid drugs. These receptor sequences come from a woman between 35 and 50 years old with Graves disease.

This clonotype showed up many times. The rearrangement joins TRBV25-1 to TRBJ2-2, with TRBD1 matching 9 bases. Germline V CDR1 and CDR2: MGHDK, SYGVNS. CDR3 length: 18 amino acids. Germline trimming cut 8 bases from V and 0 bases from J; bases unmatched to any gene: 13. The CDR3 DNA sequence: TGTGCCAGCTCACCATGGACAGGGGAGGTAGCGAACACCGGGGAGCTGTTTTTT. Amino acid sequence: CASSPWTGEVANTGELFF.

The chain links TRBV7-9 to TRBJ2-1; 9 nucleotides align to TRBD1. Per the germline V gene, CDR1 is SEHNR and CDR2 is FQNEAQ (reference sequence). Trimming removed 5 bases from V and 6 bases from J; junction bases left unmatched: 11. This CDR3 has 16 amino acids. CDR3 nucleotides: TGTGCCAGCAGCCCCCGTTGGGGACAGGGAGGCAATGAGCAGTTCTTC. Encoded protein: CASSPRWGQGGNEQFF. The entire variable domain, with the rest obtained from reference TRBV7-9 and TRBJ2-1, is as follows: DTGVSQNPRHKITKRGQNVTFRCDPISEHNRLYWYRQTLGQGPEFLTYFQNEAQLEKSRLLSDRFSAERPKGSFSTLEIQRTEQGDSAMYLCASSPRWGQGGNEQFFGPGTRLTVL.

The table lists this clonotype with many counts. The gene calls are TRBV10-3 and TRBJ2-5; D tentatively reads TRBD1 or TRBD2 (5 bases each). The germline V gene encodes CDR1 ENHRY and CDR2 SYGVKD. V gave up 6 bases and J gave up 2 bases, with 16 bases separating them. This CDR3 is 15 amino acids long. CDR3 coding DNA: TGTGCCATCAGCCCGGGACGGAAAACACAAGAGACCCAGTACTTC. It is translated as CAISPGRKTQETQYF.

This clonotype has at least ten counts. The genes are TRBV6-1 and TRBJ1-1; possible D gene TRBD1, 5 bases. The CDR3 is made up of 13 amino acids. Trimming cost V 5 bases and J 1 base, with 8 bases left between them. The V gene's germline CDR1 is MNHNS and CDR2 SASEGT. In DNA, the CDR3 is TGTGCCAGCAGTCCAAGGGGGAACACTGAAGCTTTCTTT. Translation gives CASSPRGNTEAFF.

In this sample, this clonotype turned up many times. The rearrangement joins TRBV2 to TRBJ2-7, with D possibly matching TRBD1 (7 bases). CDR3 size: 14 residues. V was clipped by 6 bases and J by 2 bases, with 14 bases between them. Germline CDR1 reads SNHLY; CDR2 reads FYNNEI. The CDR3 DNA is TGTGCCAGCAGCGCGGGACAGATTGCCTACGAGCAGTACTTC. Translation gives CASSAGQIAYEQYF.

V is TRBV6-1 and J is TRBJ2-1; 10 bases are a match to TRBD2. This CDR3 comprises 18 residues. Germline V gene data show CDR1 as MNHNS and CDR2 as SASEGT. The ends lost 6 bases at V and 6 bases at J; junction bases unmatched: 17. The CDR3 protein is CASSRQGVPGLAINEQFF. The CDR3 DNA reads as TGTGCCAGCAGCCGCCAGGGCGTCCCGGGACTAGCGATCAATGAGCAGTTCTTC.

V usage is TRBV7-2 and J usage is TRBJ1-1; 10 positions agree with TRBD1. The V segment lost 2 bases and the J segment 0 bases; nucleotides outside the gene matches: 6. Germline lookup yields CDR1 SGHTA and CDR2 FQGNSA. The CDR3 consists of 17 residues. The CDR3 bases are TGTGCCAGCAGCTTACCGGGACAGGGGAAATTGAACACTGAAGCTTTCTTT. Protein sequence: CASSLPGQGKLNTEAFF.

This clonotype was picked up many times. The chain carries TRBV20-1 and TRBJ2-7; D is uncertain. The germline V gene has CDR1 DFQATT and CDR2 SNEGSKA (reference sequence). V shed 4 bases and J shed 2 bases, with 15 bases lying between them. The CDR3 runs 14 residues. DNA of the CDR3: TGCAGTGCTACTCTTTACCCACCGACCTACGAGCAGTACTTC. Its protein is CSATLYPPTYEQYF.

There are many counts of this clonotype. V gene TRBV2 combines with J gene TRBJ1-6, with D unclear. The CDR3 has 13 amino acids. The germline V gene has CDR1 SNHLY and CDR2 FYNNEI. V was pared by 7 bases and J by 9 bases, with 13 bases between. CDR3 protein: CASKAATSSPLHF. The CDR3 DNA reads as TGTGCCAGCAAGGCCGCCACCAGTTCACCCCTCCACTTT.

V is TRBV6-2 or TRBV6-3 and J is TRBJ2-2; D is ambiguous. The germline gives CDR1 MNHEY, CDR2 SVGEGT. Trimming took 4 bases from V and 6 from J, leaving 9 bases between them. CDR3 size: 13 residues. This CDR3 reads CASSFRRAGELFF. As DNA, the CDR3 is TGTGCCAGCAGTTTCCGACGGGCCGGGGAGCTGTTTTTT.

This clonotype has at least ten counts. J is TRBJ2-7 and V is TRBV12-3 or TRBV12-4, with 7 bases aligning to TRBD1. Trimming at V came to 6 bases and at J to 9 bases, leaving 5 bases not matched to a gene. CDR3 length equals 11 residues. Here the CDR3 reads CASSRHRGQYF. Written as DNA, the CDR3 is TGTGCCAGCAGCCGCCACAGGGGGCAGTACTTC.

This clonotype has more than one count but fewer than ten. An end of the junction differs from the germline gene, which may be a read error. The chain couples TRBV6-5 to TRBJ2-6; the D call may be TRBD1 or TRBD2 (5 bases each). The CDR3 has 15 amino acids. Germline values: CDR1 MNHEY, CDR2 SVGAGI. The CDR3 region is CASSYGSSGANVPTF. The DNA of the CDR3 is TGTGCCAGCAGTTACGGGAGCTCTGGGGCCAACGTCCCGACTTTC.

The rearrangement joins TRBV11-1 to TRBJ2-1, with TRBD1 matching over 9 bases. Losses at the gene ends were 5 bases for V and 5 bases for J; bases not matched to a gene: 7. This CDR3 is 15 amino acids long. Germline loops: CDR1 SGHAT, CDR2 FQDESV (reference sequence). CDR3 coding DNA: TGTGCCAGCAGCGACCGGGACAGGGCCGACAATGAGCAGTTCTTC. The encoded protein is CASSDRDRADNEQFF.

This clonotype was counted ten times or more. CDR3 bases: TGTGCCAGCAGTCCCAGACCCGGGACAGGGTATTTTTATGTTTTGGAGACCCAGTACTTC. The encoded protein is CASSPRPGTGYFYVLETQYF. V usage is TRBV28 and J usage is TRBJ2-5; 9 bases align to TRBD1. The length of the CDR3 is 20 residues. Trimming removed 5 bases from V and 5 bases from J; junction bases left unmatched: 24. CDR1 is MDHEN, CDR2 SYDVKM, per germline.

This clonotype occurred a few times. The V call is TRBV18, the J call TRBJ2-7; 7 bases are a match to TRBD1. The length of the CDR3 is 13 residues. In germline, CDR1 is KGHSH, CDR2 LQKENI. Losses at the gene ends were 2 bases for V and 2 bases for J; bases not matched to a gene: 0. CDR3: CASSPTGAYEQYF. CDR3 nucleotide sequence: TGTGCCAGCTCACCAACAGGGGCCTACGAGCAGTACTTC.

The chain uses TRBV12-3 or TRBV12-4 and TRBJ2-2; D is undetermined. The CDR3 extends over 14 amino acids. V gave up 11 bases and J gave up 3 bases, with 16 bases separating them. The CDR3: CACDVGIYTGELFF. In nucleotides, the CDR3 is TGTGCCTGTGATGTGGGAATTTACACCGGGGAGCTGTTTTTT.

Only a few counts were recorded for this clonotype. Just one base apart from a much larger clone, this may be a read error. V is TRBV5-6 and J is TRBJ1-1; perhaps TRBD1 as D (5 bases). This CDR3 is built from 13 residues. The V and J ends lost 5 bases and 1 base respectively, with 9 bases between them. In germline, CDR1 is SGHDT, CDR2 YYEEEE. As DNA, the CDR3 is TGTGCCAGCAGTTGGGGGTGGAACACTGAAGCTTTCTTT. It yields the protein CASSWGWNTEAFF.

J is TRBJ2-3 and V is TRBV7-2; TRBD2 might be the D (5 bases). This CDR3 comprises 14 residues. The V and J ends lost 4 bases and 4 bases respectively, with 12 bases between them. CDR1 is SGHTA, CDR2 FQGNSA, per germline. The CDR3 DNA reads TGTGCCAGCAGCTCCTGGGCCGGGGCAGATACGCAGTATTTT. Protein sequence: CASSSWAGADTQYF.